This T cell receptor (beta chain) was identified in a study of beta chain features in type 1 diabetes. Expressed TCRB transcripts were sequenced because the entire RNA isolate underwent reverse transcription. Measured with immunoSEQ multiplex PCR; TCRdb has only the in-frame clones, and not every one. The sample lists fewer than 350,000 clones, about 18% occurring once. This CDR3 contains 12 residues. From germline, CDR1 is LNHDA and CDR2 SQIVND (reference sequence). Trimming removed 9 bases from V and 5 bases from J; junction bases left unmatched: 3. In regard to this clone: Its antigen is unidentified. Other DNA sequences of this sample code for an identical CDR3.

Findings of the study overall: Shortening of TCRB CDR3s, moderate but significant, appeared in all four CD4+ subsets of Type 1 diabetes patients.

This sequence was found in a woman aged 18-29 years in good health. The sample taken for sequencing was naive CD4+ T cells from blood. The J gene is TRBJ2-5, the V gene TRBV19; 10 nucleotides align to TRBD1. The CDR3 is CASGQGVETQYF. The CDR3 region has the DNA TGTGCCAGCGGACAGGGGGTTGAGACCCAGTACTTC.